This T cell receptor (beta chain) is drawn from a study of T cell clones after liver transplantation. Study information: A pre-transplant mixed lymphocyte reaction with TCRbeta sequencing defined graft-donor-reactive clones followed in post-transplant blood. Three of eight recipients were HCV-positive; others had non-autoimmune, non-viral indications. As an antigen-independent comparator, third-party-reactive TCRbeta sequences came from pre-transplant mixed lymphocyte reactions.

CDR3 length equals 15 residues. V was pared by 2 bases and J by 8 bases, with 17 bases between. CDR1 and CDR2 from the germline V gene are SGHKS and YYEKEE (reference sequence). Sequencing used immunoSEQ multiplex PCR; TCRdb keeps in-frame clones, though not all of them. The sample contains about 76,000 clones, less than 85% of which appear only once. In the case of this clone: The antigen is unknown.

Study results and caveats: A larger donor-reactive than third-party decline suggested partial antigen-specific deletion.

The sequence was collected from a human patient who received a liver transplant. The graft donor may account for some of the T cells. The sample here was CD4+ T cells from blood, taken at the 22-month timepoint. This chain joins TRBV5-5 and TRBJ2-1; tentatively, D is TRBD1 (6 bases). DNA for the CDR3: TGTGCCAGCAGCTTCCGACCGGGACAATGGGATGAGCAGTTCTTC. Translation gives CASSFRPGQWDEQFF.